The text below deals with one T cell receptor beta chain. Its antigen remains undetermined. Qualities for individual bases were not recorded, and no much larger clone is one base off. Whole blood was collected in K2EDTA tubes by collaborating institutions according to the institutions' own protocols. For TCRbeta analysis, collaborator samples were shipped as frozen whole blood, as isolated PBMCs, or as DNA extracted from either sample type. The entry originates in a study of blood T cell repertoires in COVID-19 (dated by TCRdb to 2020 to 2022). About the full investigation: Samples from collaborators originated in the United States, Italy and Spain and spanned both the acute and convalescent phases of COVID-19. The prospective study material was composed of cDNA or gDNA derived from T cells, B-cell-depleted T cells, or PBMCs. Deeply sampled blood TCRbeta repertoires from subjects exposed to, actively infected with, or recovered from COVID-19 were included in the dataset. The repertoires were released in a freely available public database intended as a resource for research on the immune response to SARS-CoV-2. The samples were drawn from the first 160 participants of the ongoing ImmuneRACE study and from 1,200 or so subjects provided by 6 global collaborators. Sample metadata almost always included a de-identified subject ID, COVID-19 status, age in years and sex. Where available, HLA class I and class II types were obtained from metadata supplied by the sample provider rather than from assay-based typing.

TCRbeta CDR3 regions were amplified from genomic DNA using the immunoSEQ Assay, a bias-controlled multiplex PCR. In the original analysis: Within the assay, amplification of reference gene primers was used to estimate how many nucleated cells each sample contained. To quantify the absolute abundance of each unique TCRbeta CDR3 rearrangement, sequence reads were collapsed and filtered. Productive Simpson clonality was computed per sample as the square root of Simpson's diversity index over productive rearrangements. TCRdb provides this immuneACCESS table in a form limited to in-frame rearrangements. Some clones are lacking; in checked studies, under half of them reflect an unresolved V gene, and why the rest are absent is not known. V and J calls and clone size follow that table, whereas D and trimming were derived from the DNA. The sample yields hundreds of thousands of clones; 82% were counted once. The top ten clonotypes cover about 3.6% of the sample.

The CDR3 sequence holds 14 residues, the cysteine and phenylalanine included. Just the 42-base CDR3 DNA is kept, in frame starting at base 1. The V end loses 7 bases and the J end loses 4 bases, and a stretch of 16 bases separates them. CDR1 LNHDA and CDR2 SQIVND are derived from the germline V gene (reference sequence). Study-wide findings and limitations: The quantity of clinical and demographic metadata differed by source and by participant and was supplied without curation.

Sequencing used peripheral blood. This sequence uses TRBV19 and TRBJ1-1; the best D guess is TRBD1, with 5 bases matching. The receptor was derived from a woman at least 80 years old with acute or convalescent COVID-19. The DNA sequence is TGTGCCAGTACTGATAAGACGGGGGGCACTGAAGCTTTCTTT. Its translation reads: CASTDKTGGTEAFF.